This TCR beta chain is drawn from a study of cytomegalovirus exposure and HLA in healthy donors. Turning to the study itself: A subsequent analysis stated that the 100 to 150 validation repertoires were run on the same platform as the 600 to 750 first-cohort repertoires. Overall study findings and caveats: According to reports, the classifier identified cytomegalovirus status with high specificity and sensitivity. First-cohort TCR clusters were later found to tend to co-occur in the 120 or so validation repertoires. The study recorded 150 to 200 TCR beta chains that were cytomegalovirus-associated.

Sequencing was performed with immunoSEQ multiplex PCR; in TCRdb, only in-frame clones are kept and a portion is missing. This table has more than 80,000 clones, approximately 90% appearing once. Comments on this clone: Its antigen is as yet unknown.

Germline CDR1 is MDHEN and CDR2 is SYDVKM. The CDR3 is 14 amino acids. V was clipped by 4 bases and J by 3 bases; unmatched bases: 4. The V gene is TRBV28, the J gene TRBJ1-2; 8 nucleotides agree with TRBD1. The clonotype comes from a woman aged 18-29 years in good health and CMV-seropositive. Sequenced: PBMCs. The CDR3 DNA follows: TGTGCCAGCAGTTCAGGACAGGGACACTATGGCTACACCTTC. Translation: CASSSGQGHYGYTF.